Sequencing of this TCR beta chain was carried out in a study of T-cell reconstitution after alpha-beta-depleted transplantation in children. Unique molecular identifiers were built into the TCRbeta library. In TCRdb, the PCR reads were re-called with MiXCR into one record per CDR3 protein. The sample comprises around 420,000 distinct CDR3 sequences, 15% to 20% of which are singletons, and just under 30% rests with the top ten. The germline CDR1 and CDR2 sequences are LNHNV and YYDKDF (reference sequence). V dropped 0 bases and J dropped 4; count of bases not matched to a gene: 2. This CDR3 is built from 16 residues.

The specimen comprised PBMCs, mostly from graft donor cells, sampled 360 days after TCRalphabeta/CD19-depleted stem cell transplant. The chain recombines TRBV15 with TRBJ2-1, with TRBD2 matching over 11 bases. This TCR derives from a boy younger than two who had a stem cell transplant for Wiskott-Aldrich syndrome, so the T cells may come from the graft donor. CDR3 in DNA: TGTGCCACCAGCAGAGACGGGACTAGCGGTTACAATGAGCAGTTCTTC. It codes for CATSRDGTSGYNEQFF. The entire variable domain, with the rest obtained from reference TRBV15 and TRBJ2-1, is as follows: DAMVIQNPRYQVTQFGKPVTLSCSQTLNHNVMYWYQQKSSQAPKLLFHYYDKDFNNEADTPDNFQSRRPNTSFCFLDIRSPGLGDTAMYLCATSRDGTSGYNEQFFGPGTRLTVL.